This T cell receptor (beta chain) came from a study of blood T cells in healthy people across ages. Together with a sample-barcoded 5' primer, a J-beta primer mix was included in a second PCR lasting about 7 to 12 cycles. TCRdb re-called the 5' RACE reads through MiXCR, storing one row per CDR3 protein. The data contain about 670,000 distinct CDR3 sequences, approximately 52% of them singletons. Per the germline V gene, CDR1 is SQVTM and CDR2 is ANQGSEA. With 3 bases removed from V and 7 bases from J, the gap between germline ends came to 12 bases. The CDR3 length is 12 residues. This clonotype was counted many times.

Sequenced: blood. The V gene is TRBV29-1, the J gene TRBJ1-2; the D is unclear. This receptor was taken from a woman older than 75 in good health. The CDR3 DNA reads TGCAGCGTTGACGAGGGATTGAGTGGCTACACCTTC. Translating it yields CSVDEGLSGYTF.